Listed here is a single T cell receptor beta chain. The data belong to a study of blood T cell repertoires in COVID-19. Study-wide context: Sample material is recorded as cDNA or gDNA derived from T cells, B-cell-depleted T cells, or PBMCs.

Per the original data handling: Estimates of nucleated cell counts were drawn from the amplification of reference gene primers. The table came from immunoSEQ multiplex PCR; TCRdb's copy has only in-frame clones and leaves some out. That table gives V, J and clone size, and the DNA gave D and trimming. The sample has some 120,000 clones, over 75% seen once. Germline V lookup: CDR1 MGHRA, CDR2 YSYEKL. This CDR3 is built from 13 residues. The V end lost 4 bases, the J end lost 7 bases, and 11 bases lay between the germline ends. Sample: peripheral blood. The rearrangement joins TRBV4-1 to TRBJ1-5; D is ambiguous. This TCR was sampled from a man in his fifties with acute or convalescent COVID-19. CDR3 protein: CASSLAPRQPQHF. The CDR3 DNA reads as TGCGCCAGCAGCCTAGCGCCCAGGCAGCCCCAGCATTTT.